The 9 T cell receptor beta chains given below trace back to one sample, sequenced in a study of Ad26.COV2.S vaccination and SARS-CoV-2 variants. Treatment described: 19 received Ad26.COV2.S at low or high dose, single or two shots; roughly 5 received placebo; per-sample allocation not given. Specimen acquisition occurred on day 63 following the initial vaccine or placebo injection. Clones were read by immunoSEQ multiplex PCR, and TCRdb kept only the in-frame ones, dropping some. The sample has about 260,000 clones, around nine tenths seen once; the top ten hold nearly 3%. Sequencing was performed on peripheral blood, taken in a trial of Ad26.COV2.S vaccine versus placebo. The receptors originated from a person aged 18-60 years who received the Ad26.COV2.S COVID-19 vaccine or a placebo.

The gene calls are TRBV10-3 and TRBJ2-1; D gene ambiguous. Per germline, CDR1 ENHRY and CDR2 SYGVKD. The CDR3 spans 12 residues. Trimming took off 3 bases at V and 6 bases at J, with 6 bases between the two ends. CDR3 residues: CAISELSNEQFF. DNA for the CDR3: TGTGCCATCAGTGAACTATCCAATGAGCAGTTCTTC.

This chain connects TRBV9 to TRBJ1-2, with TRBD1 as a possible D gene (6 bases). Between the trimmed V and J ends, which lost 4 bases and 5 bases, there was a span of 21 bases. CDR3 length: 16 residues. The germline gives CDR1 SGDLS, CDR2 YYNGEE. For the CDR3, the DNA is TGTGCCAGCAGCTCCCAGCTACAGGGCTTTCCTTATGGCTACACCTTC. Protein: CASSSQLQGFPYGYTF.

This chain joins TRBV2 and TRBJ1-2; D is ambiguous. Deletions cut 11 bases from V and 0 bases from J, with 13 bases between. The CDR3 contains 13 residues. CDR1 SNHLY and CDR2 FYNNEI come from the germline V gene. The CDR3 DNA sequence: TGTGCCTCTAGAGTGCCAGCTAACTATGGCTACACCTTC. It is translated as CASRVPANYGYTF. The whole variable domain, filled in from reference TRBV2 and TRBJ1-2, reads EPEVTQTPSHQVTQMGQEVILRCVPISNHLYFYWYRQILGQKVEFLVSFYNNEISEKSEIFDDQFSVERPDGSNFTLKIRSTKLEDSAMYFCASRVPANYGYTFGSGTRLTVV.

The rearrangement links TRBV7-9 to TRBJ1-1; D may be TRBD1 (6 bases). This CDR3 comprises 16 residues. Germline V gene data show CDR1 as SEHNR and CDR2 as FQNEAQ (reference sequence). Trimming removed 2 bases at V and 3 bases at J, with 16 bases between. Here the CDR3 DNA reads TGTGCCAGCAGCTTAACCCCAGGGGTAGGGGACACTGAAGCTTTCTTT. It yields the protein CASSLTPGVGDTEAFF.

This clone was recorded once. The chain employs TRBV7-6 and TRBJ2-7; a weak D match, TRBD2 (5 bases). Trimming took 2 bases from V and 2 from J, leaving 25 bases between them. This CDR3 has 19 residues. CDR1 is SGHVS, CDR2 FNYEAQ, per germline. The chain's CDR3 is CASSLWPRGAPGNAYEQYF. The CDR3, as DNA: TGTGCCAGCAGCTTATGGCCCCGGGGAGCTCCGGGGAACGCCTACGAGCAGTACTTC. The full variable domain, completed using reference TRBV7-6 and TRBJ2-7, is GAGVSQSPRYKVTKRGQDVALRCDPISGHVSLYWYRQALGQGPEFLTYFNYEAQQDKSGLPNDRFSAERPEGSISTLTIQRTEQRDSAMYRCASSLWPRGAPGNAYEQYFGPGTRLTVT.

The chain is built from TRBV18 and TRBJ2-3; the match to TRBD1 covers 10 bases. The germline CDR1 and CDR2 sequences are KGHSH and LQKENI. The ends lost 3 bases at V and 7 bases at J; junction bases unmatched: 7. This CDR3 region has 15 residues. CDR3: CASSPRTGGSNTQYF. The CDR3 DNA reads as TGTGCCAGCTCACCGCGGACAGGGGGGAGTAATACGCAGTATTTT.

The chain recombines TRBV4-3 with TRBJ1-2, with a tentative D call TRBD1 (6 bases). The germline gives CDR1 LGHNA, CDR2 YSLEER. Trimming left V 8 bases short and J 5 bases short, with 21 bases between. CDR3 length equals 15 residues. The CDR3: CASRPTGSFAYGYTF. CDR3 in DNA: TGCGCCAGCCGACCGACAGGCTCGTTTGCTTATGGCTACACCTTC.

V usage is TRBV5-1 and J usage is TRBJ1-1, with 7 bases matching TRBD1. There are 13 residues in the CDR3. J gave up 7 bases and V 5 bases, and 8 bases lay outside the gene matches. CDR1 is SGHRS and CDR2 is YFSETQ in the germline V gene. CDR3 nucleotides: TGCGCCAGCAGTCCTCGACAGGGACTTGAAGCTTTCTTT. Residues: CASSPRQGLEAFF.

The chain is built from TRBV6-5 and TRBJ1-2, with no clear D. This CDR3 is built from 11 residues. Germline values: CDR1 MNHEY, CDR2 SVGAGI. V dropped 5 bases and J dropped 8 bases, with 9 bases sitting between them. CDR3 sequence: CASSPERGYTF. In DNA form, the CDR3 reads TGTGCCAGCAGTCCGGAAAGAGGCTACACCTTC.